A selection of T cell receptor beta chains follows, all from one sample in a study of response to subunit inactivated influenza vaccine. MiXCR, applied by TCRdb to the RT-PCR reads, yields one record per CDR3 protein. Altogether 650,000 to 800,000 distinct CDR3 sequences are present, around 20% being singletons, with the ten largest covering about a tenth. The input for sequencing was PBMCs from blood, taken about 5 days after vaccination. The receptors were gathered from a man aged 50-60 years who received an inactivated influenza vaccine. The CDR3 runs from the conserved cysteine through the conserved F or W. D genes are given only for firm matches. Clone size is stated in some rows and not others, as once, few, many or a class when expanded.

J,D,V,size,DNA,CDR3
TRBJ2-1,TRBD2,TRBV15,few,TGTGCCACCAGCAGAGATAGATTCCAGCGGGAGGGCCCCCGCTCCTACAATGAGCAGTTCTTC,CATSRDRFQREGPRSYNEQFF
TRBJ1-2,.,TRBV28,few,TGTGCCAGCAGCCTAGACAGGTTAAATGGCTACACCTTC,CASSLDRLNGYTF
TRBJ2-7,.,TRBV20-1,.,TGCAGTGCTAGGGGGCGGGATAAATACGAGCAGTACTTC,CSARGRDKYEQYF
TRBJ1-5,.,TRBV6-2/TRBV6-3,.,TGTGCCAGCAGTATGGGAGCTCAGCCCCAGCATTTT,CASSMGAQPQHF
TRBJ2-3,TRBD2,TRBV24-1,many,TGTGCCACCAGTGAGACCGGGACTAGCGCTACAGATACGCAGTATTTT,CATSETGTSATDTQYF
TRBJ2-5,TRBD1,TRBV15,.,TGTGCCACCAGCAGAGGACAGGGGCAGGGAGAGACCCAGTACTTC,CATSRGQGQGETQYF
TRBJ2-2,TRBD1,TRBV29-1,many,TGCAGCGCCGGGGACAGGGCCACCGGGGAGCTGTTTTTT,CSAGDRATGELFF
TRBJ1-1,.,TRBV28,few,TGTGCCAGCTGGGGGCGCGATACTGAAGCTTTCTTT,CASWGRDTEAFF
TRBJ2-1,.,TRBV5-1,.,TGCGCCAGCAGCCCTACTCTAAGTGGGGCTTCCTACAATGAGCAGTTCTTC,CASSPTLSGASYNEQFF
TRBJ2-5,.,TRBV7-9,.,TGTGCCAGCACCCCCGACGTAGGGGAAGAGACCCAGTACTTC,CASTPDVGEETQYF
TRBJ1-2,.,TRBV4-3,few,TGCGCCAGCAGCCACTCGACAGGTCCTAACTATGGCTACACCTTC,CASSHSTGPNYGYTF
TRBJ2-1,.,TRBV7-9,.,TGTGCCAGCAGCCCAATAAACCCTCCCGTTGAGAATGAGCAGTTCTTC,CASSPINPPVENEQFF
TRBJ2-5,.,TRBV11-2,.,TGTGCCAGCAGCTTAGATACAGTCGAGACCCAGTACTTC,CASSLDTVETQYF
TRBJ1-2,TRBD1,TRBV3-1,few,TGTGCCAGCAGCCAAGGGGGGACAGGGAACTATGGCTACACCTTC,CASSQGGTGNYGYTF
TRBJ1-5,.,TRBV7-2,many,TGTGCCAGCAGCTCCCGGACCAGAAGGTCGTTGTTTCAGCCCCAGCATTTT,CASSSRTRRSLFQPQHF
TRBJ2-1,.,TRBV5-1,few,TGCGCCAGTGGAGTAGCGGTGTCCTACAATGAGCAGTTCTTC,CASGVAVSYNEQFF
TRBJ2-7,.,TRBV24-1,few,TGTGCCACCAGTGATGACAGCCTCTACGAGCAGTACTTC,CATSDDSLYEQYF
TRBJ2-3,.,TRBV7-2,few,TGTGCCAGCAGCTTAGGAGTCGGCAGACCAACAGATACGCAGTATTTT,CASSLGVGRPTDTQYF
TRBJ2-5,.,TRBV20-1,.,TGCAGTGCTAGAGATAGAATAGGGTACCAAGAGACCCAGTACTTC,CSARDRIGYQETQYF
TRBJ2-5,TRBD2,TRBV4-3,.,TGCGCCAGCAGCCAAGGCCTCCGCGGTAGCGGGGCACCACGGGGAGAGACCCAGTACTTC,CASSQGLRGSGAPRGETQYF
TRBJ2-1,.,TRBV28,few,TGTGCCAGCGGGAGACCCTACAATGAGCAGTTCTTC,CASGRPYNEQFF
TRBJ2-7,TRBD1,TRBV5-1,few,TGCGCCAGCAGCCCTCAACGCCGGGACAGGGGGCATGTGGACGAGCAGTACTTC,CASSPQRRDRGHVDEQYF
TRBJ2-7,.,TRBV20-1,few,TGCAGTGCTAGGGCCCAGTGGGCGGCTCGGGTAGGCGAGCAGTACTTC,CSARAQWAARVGEQYF
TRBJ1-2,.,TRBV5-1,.,TGCGCCAGCAGCTCGGCGGGGTACTCTGGCTACACCTTC,CASSSAGYSGYTF
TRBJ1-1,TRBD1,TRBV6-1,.,TGTGCCAGCATCCCCACAGGGGCGAACACTGAAGCTTTCTTT,CASIPTGANTEAFF
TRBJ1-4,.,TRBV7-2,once,TGTGCCAGTGGGCAGGGCATCGGTAGAGAAAAACTGTTTTTT,CASGQGIGREKLFF
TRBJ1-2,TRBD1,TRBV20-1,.,TGCAGTGCTAGAGCCAGGGACAGGGTGAACTATGGCTACACCTTC,CSARARDRVNYGYTF
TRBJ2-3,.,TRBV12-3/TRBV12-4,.,TGTGCCAGCAGCCATGCGCTGGGCACAGATACGCAGTATTTT,CASSHALGTDTQYF
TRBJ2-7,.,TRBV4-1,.,TGCGCCAGCAGCCAAGAACGAGGGAATACCCGTCCCTACGAGCAGTACTTC,CASSQERGNTRPYEQYF
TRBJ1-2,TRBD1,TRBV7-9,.,TGTGCCAGCAGTACCTCAGGGGGCGGCTATGGCTACACCTTC,CASSTSGGGYGYTF
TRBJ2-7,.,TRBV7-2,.,TGTGCCAGCAGCTTCGACAGAGACTACACAGTCTCCTACGAGCAGTACTTC,CASSFDRDYTVSYEQYF
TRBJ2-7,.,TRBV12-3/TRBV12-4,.,TGTGCCAGCAGCAGGAATGTGCCTACCTACGAGCATTACTTC,CASSRNVPTYEHYF
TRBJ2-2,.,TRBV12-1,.,TGTGCCAGCAGCTTATTATTGTTGGGCTATCTTACCCACACCGGGGAGCTGTTTTTT,CASSLLLLGYLTHTGELFF
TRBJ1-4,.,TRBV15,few,TGTGCCACCAGCAGGAGGGTAGCAACTAATGAAAAACTGTTTTTT,CATSRRVATNEKLFF
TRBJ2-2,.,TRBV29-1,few,TGCAGCGCCAGGGGGGGACGGGCGAACACCGGGGAGCTGTTTTTT,CSARGGRANTGELFF
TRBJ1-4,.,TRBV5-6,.,TGTGCCAGCAGCTCGCAGGGGTTTGAAAAACTGTTTTTT,CASSSQGFEKLFF
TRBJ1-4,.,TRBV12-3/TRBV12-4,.,TGTGCCAGCAGTCGACACCCCGGGGCTGAAAAACTGTTTTTT,CASSRHPGAEKLFF
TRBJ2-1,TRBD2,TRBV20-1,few,TGCAGTGCTAGAGAAGCGGCGGGAGGGTATGAGCAGTTCTTC,CSAREAAGGYEQFF
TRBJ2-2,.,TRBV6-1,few,TGTGCCAGCAGTGCGCCGAACAGGGCAAACACCGGGGAGCTGTTTTTT,CASSAPNRANTGELFF
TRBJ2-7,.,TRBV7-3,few,TGTGCCAGCAGCTTAAAGCACGGGTCCTACGAGCAGTACTTC,CASSLKHGSYEQYF
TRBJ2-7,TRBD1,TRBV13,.,TGTGCCAGCAGCTTAGCCCGGGACAGGGAAGCCTACGAGCAGTACTTC,CASSLARDREAYEQYF
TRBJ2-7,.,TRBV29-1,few,TGCAGCGTGGGAGGACAGGAGAATTCCTACGAGCAGTACTTC,CSVGGQENSYEQYF
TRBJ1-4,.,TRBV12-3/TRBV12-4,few,TGTGCCAGCAGTTCCCCGGGGGCTGCAACTAATGAAAAACTGTTTTTT,CASSSPGAATNEKLFF
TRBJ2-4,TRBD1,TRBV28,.,TGTGCCAGCAGTTGGTTACAGGGGACAAACATTCAGTACTTC,CASSWLQGTNIQYF